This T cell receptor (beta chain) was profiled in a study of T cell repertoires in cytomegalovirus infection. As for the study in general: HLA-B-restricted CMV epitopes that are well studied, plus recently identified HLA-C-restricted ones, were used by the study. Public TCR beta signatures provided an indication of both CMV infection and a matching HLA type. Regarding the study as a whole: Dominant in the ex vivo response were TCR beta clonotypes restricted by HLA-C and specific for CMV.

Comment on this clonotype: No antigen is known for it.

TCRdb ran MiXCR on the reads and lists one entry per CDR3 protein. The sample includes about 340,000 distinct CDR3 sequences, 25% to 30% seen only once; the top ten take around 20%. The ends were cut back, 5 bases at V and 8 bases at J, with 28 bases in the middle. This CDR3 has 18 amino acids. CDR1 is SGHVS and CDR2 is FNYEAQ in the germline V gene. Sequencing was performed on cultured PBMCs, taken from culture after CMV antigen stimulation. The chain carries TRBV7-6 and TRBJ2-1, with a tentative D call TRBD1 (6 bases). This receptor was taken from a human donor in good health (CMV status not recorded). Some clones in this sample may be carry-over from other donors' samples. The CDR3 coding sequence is TGTGCCAGCAGCCCGAGGTTTTTCTTGGGACACCTTTCCGATGAGCAGTTCTTC. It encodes CASSPRFFLGHLSDEQFF.